These 30 T cell receptor beta chains share one sample of origin, sequenced in a study of cytomegalovirus exposure and HLA in healthy donors. The PCR employed 60 Vbeta primers together with 13 Jbeta primers. The repertoire was sequenced with immunoSEQ multiplex PCR; TCRdb's copy has only in-frame clones and lacks some. This repertoire shows 150,000 to 180,000 clones, approximately 75% found once; its top ten account for 2.8%. The sequencing sample was made of PBMCs. The receptors were sampled from a man aged 18-30 years in good health and CMV-seronegative.

This chain connects TRBV18 to TRBJ2-1, with TRBD1 as a possible D gene (6 bases). The V and J ends lost 3 bases and 9 bases respectively, with 12 bases between them. This CDR3 contains 13 residues. CDR1 KGHSH and CDR2 LQKENI come from the germline V gene. The CDR3 nucleotides are TGTGCCAGCTCACCGGACAGTAAGCGTGAGCAGTTCTTC. This gives the protein CASSPDSKREQFF.

The chain joins TRBV6-1 to TRBJ2-3; 10 bases match TRBD2. The J segment lost 5 bases and the V segment lost 2 bases, leaving 7 bases of the junction unmatched. Germline values: CDR1 MNHNS, CDR2 SASEGT. The CDR3 has 16 amino acids. The CDR3 loop is CASSEFAASGGDTQYF. The CDR3 DNA sequence: TGTGCCAGCAGTGAATTTGCTGCTAGCGGGGGAGATACGCAGTATTTT.

V usage is TRBV30 and J usage is TRBJ2-4; TRBD2 is a possible D gene (7 bases). This CDR3 spans 14 amino acids. Per the germline V gene, CDR1 is GTSNPN and CDR2 is SVGIG (reference sequence). Trimming removed 0 bases from V and 9 bases from J, with 15 bases in between. The CDR3 here is CAWSVGGARSIQYF. CDR3 in DNA: TGTGCCTGGAGTGTAGGGGGGGCGAGGAGCATTCAGTACTTC.

This clone has more than one count but fewer than ten. The chain has TRBV19 and TRBJ2-3, with D uncertain. CDR3 length: 16 residues. Trimming left V 3 bases short and J 2 bases short, with 15 bases between. CDR1 is LNHDA and CDR2 is SQIVND in the germline V gene (reference sequence). This CDR3 reads CASSINRQTITDTQYF. The CDR3 DNA reads as TGTGCCAGTAGTATTAATAGACAAACAATCACAGATACGCAGTATTTT.

The chain employs TRBV30 and TRBJ2-3, with D maybe TRBD1 (6 bases). The germline gives CDR1 GTSNPN, CDR2 SVGIG (reference sequence). V was pared by 4 bases and J by 4 bases, with 21 bases between. The CDR3 is 16 residues long. CDR3 sequence reads: CAWKGPGTPNPDTQYF. DNA of the CDR3: TGTGCCTGGAAGGGTCCCGGGACACCGAACCCAGATACGCAGTATTTT. Complete variable domain (other parts from reference TRBV30 and TRBJ2-3): SQTIHQWPATLVQPVGSPLSLECTVEGTSNPNLYWYRQAAGRGLQLLFYSVGIGQISSEVPQNLSASRPQDRQFILSSKKLLLSDSGFYLCAWKGPGTPNPDTQYFGPGTRLTVL.

The gene calls are TRBV2 and TRBJ1-2, with a tentative D call TRBD1 (6 bases). In germline, CDR1 is SNHLY, CDR2 FYNNEI. Trimming removed 7 bases at V and 6 bases at J, with 15 bases between. CDR3 length: 13 amino acids. The CDR3 DNA is TGTGCCAGCATTCAACAGGGTTGGGATGGCTACACCTTC. As protein: CASIQQGWDGYTF.

In this sample, this clone turned up once. This chain joins TRBV4-1 and TRBJ1-5; D is unclear. Germline CDR1 reads MGHRA; CDR2 reads YSYEKL. This CDR3 is 15 amino acids long. V was cut by 0 bases and J by 5 bases, with 11 bases left in between. CDR3 protein: CASSQDRETYQPQHF. DNA of the CDR3: TGCGCCAGCAGCCAAGATAGGGAGACTTATCAGCCCCAGCATTTT.

The rearrangement links TRBV4-1 to TRBJ2-7, with TRBD1 identical over 9 bases. The CDR3 has 15 residues. Germline V gene lookup returns CDR1 MGHRA and CDR2 YSYEKL. J was trimmed by 3 bases and V by 2 bases; bases with no gene match: 5. CDR3 bases: TGCGCCAGCAGCCAATCCGGGACAGGGATCTACGAGCAGTACTTC. Translated: CASSQSGTGIYEQYF.

In this sample, this clone turned up a few times. V and J are TRBV7-9 and TRBJ2-7; TRBD1 aligns across 10 bases. The CDR3 is 14 amino acids. Germline values: CDR1 SEHNR, CDR2 FQNEAQ (reference sequence). V shed 5 bases, J shed 4 bases, and the junction held 5 bases outside the gene matches. The CDR3 sequence is CASSQGQGGYEQYF. The CDR3, as DNA: TGTGCCAGCAGCCAAGGACAGGGGGGGTACGAGCAGTACTTC.

This chain links TRBV5-8 with TRBJ1-4; 8 nucleotides line up with TRBD1. This CDR3 contains 17 residues. V shed 4 bases, J shed 4 bases, and the junction held 12 bases outside the gene matches. The germline V gene has CDR1 SGHTS and CDR2 YDEGEE. The CDR3 is CASSQTFGGQVNEKLFF. The CDR3 DNA follows: TGTGCCAGCAGCCAAACATTCGGGGGACAGGTTAATGAAAAACTGTTTTTT.

The CDR3 DNA reads TGTGCCAGTAGTAGGGGACTAGCCCCAGAGACCCAGTACTTC. Protein: CASSRGLAPETQYF. The rearrangement joins TRBV19 to TRBJ2-5; 9 bases are a match to TRBD2. The trim removed 4 bases at V and 4 bases at J, leaving 4 bases unmatched. CDR1 and CDR2 from the germline V gene are LNHDA and SQIVND (reference sequence). The CDR3 is made up of 14 amino acids.

CDR3 region: CASSLGQGAKGGYTF. The CDR3 coding sequence is TGTGCCAGCAGCTTGGGACAGGGGGCTAAAGGAGGCTACACCTTC. The chain is built from TRBV7-3 and TRBJ1-2; 12 bases agree with TRBD1. This CDR3 region has 15 residues. V lost 3 bases and J lost 8; bases outside the gene matches: 7. Looked up from germline, CDR1 is SGHTA and CDR2 is FQGTGA.

The chain combines TRBV30 with TRBJ2-2; TRBD2 matches 9 bases. CDR1 and CDR2 from the germline V gene are GTSNPN and SVGIG (reference sequence). The CDR3 has 15 residues. V was pared by 7 bases and J by 6 bases, with 12 bases of the junction left unmatched. The DNA of the CDR3 is TGTGCCTTCCTCTCCAGCGGGGGGTGGTCCGGGGAGCTGTTTTTT. Translated: CAFLSSGGWSGELFF.

This chain uses TRBV9 with TRBJ2-5, with TRBD1 matching 7 bases. This CDR3 contains 15 residues. Germline CDR1 reads SGDLS; CDR2 reads YYNGEE. V lost 2 bases and J lost 7; bases outside the gene matches: 11. CDR3 nucleotide sequence: TGTGCCAGCAGCGTCTTCGACAGGGCCCATGGGACCCAGTACTTC. Translated: CASSVFDRAHGTQYF.

The rearrangement joins TRBV4-3 to TRBJ2-5, with 8 positions matching TRBD2. The CDR3 has 15 amino acids. V gave up 0 bases and J gave up 4 bases; unmatched junction bases: 4. The germline CDR1 and CDR2 sequences are LGHNA and YSLEER. CDR3 protein: CASSQEVGGGETQYF. CDR3 bases: TGCGCCAGCAGCCAAGAAGTCGGGGGGGGAGAGACCCAGTACTTC.

The CDR3 bases are TGCAGCGCAACGTGGGACAGTAACACTGAAGCTTTCTTT. Its translation is CSATWDSNTEAFF. V is TRBV29-1 and J is TRBJ1-1, with 7 positions matching TRBD1. Losses at the gene ends were 7 bases for V and 2 bases for J; bases not matched to a gene: 7. There are 13 residues in the CDR3. CDR1 SQVTM and CDR2 ANQGSEA come from the germline V gene.

The chain uses TRBV19 and TRBJ1-4; TRBD1 might be the D (6 bases). This CDR3 comprises 13 residues. The germline V gene has CDR1 LNHDA and CDR2 SQIVND (reference sequence). Deletions cut 5 bases from V and 6 bases from J, with 10 bases between. The CDR3 DNA reads as TGTGCCAGTAGTCCAGGGGAAGATGAAAAACTGTTTTTT. Protein: CASSPGEDEKLFF.

This chain joins TRBV28 and TRBJ2-6, with a tentative D call TRBD1 (6 bases). Germline-derived CDR1 and CDR2 are MDHEN and SYDVKM. Trimming took off 6 bases at V and 4 bases at J, with 10 bases between the two ends. This CDR3 has 14 amino acids. The CDR3: CASSPGQGANVLTF. Here the CDR3 DNA reads TGTGCCAGCAGCCCTGGACAGGGGGCCAACGTCCTGACTTTC.

J is TRBJ1-2 and V is TRBV6-5; no reliable D call. From germline, CDR1 is MNHEY and CDR2 SVGAGI. This CDR3 comprises 14 residues. Between the trimmed V and J ends, which lost 6 bases and 4 bases, there was a span of 15 bases. CDR3 DNA sequence: TGTGCCAGCAGCCCCCGAGGCCGTGGCTATGGCTACACCTTC. Translated, it gives CASSPRGRGYGYTF.

V usage is TRBV11-2 and J usage is TRBJ1-1, with D tentatively TRBD1 (5 bases). Trimming stripped 4 bases from V and 1 base from J, with 16 bases between. The CDR3 is made up of 16 amino acids. The germline gives CDR1 SGHAT, CDR2 FQNNGV. This CDR3 reads CASSSSIGGGNTEAFF. The DNA of the CDR3 is TGTGCCAGCAGCTCCTCCATTGGGGGGGGGAACACTGAAGCTTTCTTT.

J is TRBJ2-1 and V is TRBV7-8, with D unresolved. This CDR3 spans 12 amino acids. Between the trimmed V and J ends, which lost 3 bases and 8 bases, there was a span of 8 bases. Germline-derived CDR1 and CDR2 are SGHVS and FQNEAQ. CDR3 coding DNA: TGTGCCAGCAGCTTTAGTGTCCATGAGCAGTTCTTC. Translated: CASSFSVHEQFF.

V and J are TRBV2 and TRBJ1-5, with D perhaps matching TRBD1 (6 bases). The length of the CDR3 is 15 residues. Trimming removed 8 bases at V and 3 bases at J, with 17 bases between. The germline V gene has CDR1 SNHLY and CDR2 FYNNEI. The CDR3, as DNA: TGTGCCAGCGGTGCCCAGGGGTATACCAATCAGCCCCAGCATTTT. This encodes CASGAQGYTNQPQHF. Looking up the rest from reference TRBV2 and TRBJ1-5 gives the full variable domain: EPEVTQTPSHQVTQMGQEVILRCVPISNHLYFYWYRQILGQKVEFLVSFYNNEISEKSEIFDDQFSVERPDGSNFTLKIRSTKLEDSAMYFCASGAQGYTNQPQHFGDGTRLSIL.

This clone was recorded a few times. This chain connects TRBV7-2 to TRBJ2-7; 15 nucleotides align to TRBD2. The CDR3 length is 17 residues. The V gene's germline CDR1 is SGHTA and CDR2 FQGNSA. Losses at the gene ends were 1 base for V and 3 bases for J; bases not matched to a gene: 4. In DNA, the CDR3 is TGTGCCAGCAGCTTAGGGACTAGCGGGGGGGCCGGCTACGAGCAGTACTTC. It specifies CASSLGTSGGAGYEQYF.

The rearrangement joins TRBV30 to TRBJ1-1; 8 positions agree with TRBD1. Germline trimming cut 2 bases from V and 5 bases from J; bases unmatched to any gene: 13. The germline CDR1 and CDR2 sequences are GTSNPN and SVGIG (reference sequence). The CDR3 is 16 amino acids. The CDR3: CAWSRGTGYYMTEAFF. CDR3 bases: TGTGCCTGGAGTCGCGGGACAGGTTATTATATGACTGAAGCTTTCTTT. Drawing the rest from reference TRBV30 and TRBJ1-1, the complete variable domain is SQTIHQWPATLVQPVGSPLSLECTVEGTSNPNLYWYRQAAGRGLQLLFYSVGIGQISSEVPQNLSASRPQDRQFILSSKKLLLSDSGFYLCAWSRGTGYYMTEAFFGQGTRLTVV.

The chain has TRBV7-2 and TRBJ1-2, with D tentatively TRBD1 (6 bases). In germline, CDR1 is SGHTA, CDR2 FQGNSA. The CDR3 is 15 amino acids. V shed 4 bases and J shed 8 bases, with 20 bases lying between them. The CDR3 nucleotides read TGTGCCAGCAGCTCAAGCCTTCTTACAGGGTTCGGCTACACCTTC. This translates into CASSSSLLTGFGYTF. The full variable domain, completed using reference TRBV7-2 and TRBJ1-2, is GAGVSQSPSNKVTEKGKDVELRCDPISGHTALYWYRQSLGQGLEFLIYFQGNSAPDKSGLPSDRFSAERTGGSVSTLTIQRTQQEDSAVYLCASSSSLLTGFGYTFGSGTRLTVV.

V gene TRBV2 combines with J gene TRBJ1-4; D remains ambiguous. Germline CDR1 is SNHLY and CDR2 is FYNNEI. Trimming removed 6 bases from V and 8 bases from J, with 16 bases in between. This CDR3 has 14 amino acids. CDR3 region: CASRYSRKWEKLFF. The CDR3 DNA follows: TGTGCCAGCAGGTACAGCAGGAAGTGGGAAAAACTGTTTTTT.

The chain couples TRBV2 to TRBJ1-1; the match to TRBD1 covers 8 bases. Germline CDR1 SNHLY, CDR2 FYNNEI. This CDR3 comprises 14 residues. V was clipped by 6 bases and J by 3 bases; unmatched bases: 6. Here the CDR3 reads CASRDRTGYTEAFF. The CDR3 bases are TGTGCCAGCAGGGACAGGACAGGGTACACTGAAGCTTTCTTT.

This clone was seen a few times. The chain carries TRBV6-1 and TRBJ1-1; the D is unclear. Germline CDR1 reads MNHNS; CDR2 reads SASEGT. The CDR3 spans 13 residues. Trimming cost V 5 bases and J 5 bases, with 12 bases left between them. The CDR3 sequence: CASSQEARTEAFF. CDR3 in DNA: TGTGCCAGCAGTCAGGAGGCGAGAACTGAAGCTTTCTTT.

The chain uses TRBV4-1 and TRBJ1-1, with 7 bases fitting TRBD1. V gave up 0 bases and J gave up 4 bases; unmatched junction bases: 14. The CDR3 sequence is 18 residues long. Germline-derived CDR1 and CDR2 are MGHRA and YSYEKL. The CDR3 sequence is CASSQDGGQTVRGTEAFF. DNA for the CDR3: TGCGCCAGCAGCCAAGATGGGGGACAGACGGTACGGGGCACTGAAGCTTTCTTT.

The rearrangement joins TRBV30 to TRBJ2-7; D is perhaps TRBD1 (6 bases). Per the germline V gene, CDR1 is GTSNPN and CDR2 is SVGIG (reference sequence). Trimming cost V 4 bases and J 7 bases, with 14 bases left between them. This CDR3 comprises 12 residues. The CDR3 sequence is CAWNRDTVEQYF. The CDR3 DNA reads as TGTGCCTGGAACCGGGACACCGTGGAGCAGTACTTC.